The 11 T cell receptor beta chains in this list originate from one sample, sequenced in a study of siplizumab effects on memory and regulatory T cells. Assay: immunoSEQ multiplex PCR; the TCRdb copy retains only in-frame clones and omits some. The top ten hold around 0.03% of the sample, which has about 91,000 clones, approximately 96% seen once. The specimen sequenced was naive CD4+ T cells sorted from blood. The receptors shown here come from a human donor in good health.

The J gene is TRBJ1-1, the V gene TRBV6-1; a possible D gene is TRBD1 (6 bases). Germline lookup yields CDR1 MNHNS and CDR2 SASEGT. This CDR3 has 11 residues. V dropped 5 bases and J dropped 10 bases, with 11 bases sitting between them. The CDR3 coding sequence is TGTGCCAGCAGTAAAACAGGGAGAGCTTTCTTT. Protein: CASSKTGRAFF.

This rearrangement joins TRBV5-1 to TRBJ1-3, with D unclear. Trimming removed 0 bases at V and 0 bases at J, with 10 bases between. Germline-derived CDR1 and CDR2 are SGHRS and YFSETQ. The CDR3 length is 16 residues. The DNA for the CDR3 is TGCGCCAGCAGCTTGGGCAACCGGGTCTCTGGAAACACCATATATTTT. It codes for CASSLGNRVSGNTIYF.

This chain connects TRBV6-5 to TRBJ2-3; no reliable D call. V lost 4 bases, J lost 2 bases, and 10 bases lay in between. Germline assignment: CDR1 MNHEY and CDR2 SVGAGI. The CDR3 consists of 14 residues. The CDR3 here is CASSFNAATDTQYF. The DNA for the CDR3 is TGTGCCAGCAGTTTCAACGCTGCCACAGATACGCAGTATTTT.

This rearrangement joins TRBV9 to TRBJ1-1; possibly TRBD1 for D (5 bases). Germline V gene lookup returns CDR1 SGDLS and CDR2 YYNGEE. The CDR3 length is 17 residues. Trimming stripped 4 bases from V and 4 bases from J, with 23 bases between. CDR3 amino acids: CASSLRRTPQGSTEAFF. The CDR3 DNA follows: TGTGCCAGCAGCCTCAGGCGGACCCCTCAGGGAAGCACTGAAGCTTTCTTT.

The rearrangement links TRBV5-1 to TRBJ1-3, with 7 bases lining up with TRBD1. The germline V gene has CDR1 SGHRS and CDR2 YFSETQ. CDR3 size: 18 residues. Trimming took 6 bases from V and 0 from J; bases not matched to a gene: 15. The CDR3 loop is CASTRGEWISGSGNTIYF. CDR3 in DNA: TGCGCCAGCACCAGGGGGGAGTGGATCTCCGGCTCTGGAAACACCATATATTTT.

This sequence joins TRBV9 and TRBJ2-1; D is unclear. The V and J ends lost 1 base and 6 bases respectively, with 11 bases between them. CDR1 is SGDLS, CDR2 YYNGEE, per germline. This CDR3 spans 14 amino acids. The CDR3 region has the DNA TGTGCCAGCAGCGTACGTAGCACACCCAATGAGCAGTTCTTC. Protein sequence: CASSVRSTPNEQFF.

The J gene is TRBJ1-5, the V gene TRBV30; TRBD1 matches 7 bases. This CDR3 has 13 amino acids. Germline V gene lookup returns CDR1 GTSNPN and CDR2 SVGIG (reference sequence). V shed 3 bases, J shed 10 bases, and the junction held 9 bases outside the gene matches. The CDR3 nucleotides are TGTGCCTGGAGAGGGACAGAAATAGATCCCCAGCATTTT. Protein sequence: CAWRGTEIDPQHF.

The rearrangement joins TRBV4-1 to TRBJ2-1; 9 positions agree with TRBD2. V gave up 1 base and J gave up 6 bases; unmatched junction bases: 1. Per the germline V gene, CDR1 is MGHRA and CDR2 is YSYEKL. The CDR3 is 14 residues long. The DNA of the CDR3 is TGCGCCAGCAGCCAAGGGGGACTAGCCAATGAGCAGTTCTTC. Protein sequence: CASSQGGLANEQFF.

This chain links TRBV19 with TRBJ1-4; D is unresolved. Looked up from germline, CDR1 is LNHDA and CDR2 is SQIVND (reference sequence). The CDR3 contains 15 residues. The V gene lost 5 bases and the J gene lost 5 bases, with 15 bases spanning the gap. The CDR3 DNA reads TGTGCCAGTAGTCCAAGGTTTGGGAGGAATGAAAAACTGTTTTTT. This sequence encodes CASSPRFGRNEKLFF. Supplemented by reference TRBV19 and TRBJ1-4, the full variable domain reads DGGITQSPKYLFRKEGQNVTLSCEQNLNHDAMYWYRQDPGQGLRLIYYSQIVNDFQKGDIAEGYSVSREKKESFPLTVTSAQKNPTAFYLCASSPRFGRNEKLFFGSGTQLSVL.

The CDR3 sequence is CASSLTGEPYEQYF. CDR3 sequence (DNA): TGTGCCAGCAGCTTGACAGGGGAGCCCTACGAGCAGTACTTC. The V and J genes are TRBV9 and TRBJ2-5, with 8 bases fitting TRBD1. TRBJ2-7 explains the end of the DNA better; the J call may be wrong. CDR1 is SGDLS, CDR2 YYNGEE, per germline. CDR3 length: 14 residues.

This chain connects TRBV6-1 to TRBJ2-1; TRBD2 aligns across 13 bases. The CDR3 has 14 residues. CDR1 and CDR2 from the germline V gene are MNHNS and SASEGT. Germline trimming cut 6 bases from V and 9 bases from J; bases unmatched to any gene: 5. The CDR3 is CASRLAGGTGEQFF. As DNA, the CDR3 is TGTGCCAGCAGACTAGCGGGGGGGACGGGTGAGCAGTTCTTC.